This TCR beta chain was captured in a study of T cells in Graves' hyperthyroidism and ophthalmopathy. This clonotype was seen at least ten times. The CDR3 has 13 amino acids. V was shortened by 1 base and J by 5 bases, with 6 bases between the two germline ends. The V gene's germline CDR1 is SGHTA and CDR2 FQGNSA. Amplification of TCR beta CDR3 regions used RNA as the template. The primer set for the first-round RT-PCR of the TCR CDR3 was HTBI. TCRdb independently ran MiXCR on the multiplex PCR reads; one entry per CDR3 protein. The data show about 700,000 distinct CDR3 sequences, with 45% seen just once and roughly 6.5% held by the top ten.

The chain has TRBV7-2 and TRBJ1-3, with D uncertain. Sequences were obtained from peripheral blood or thyroid tissue (not recorded which). The receptor was derived from an adult man with Graves' disease, either hyperthyroidism or ophthalmopathy (not recorded which). The CDR3 region has the DNA TGTGCCAGCAGCTTAGACGGCAGAAACACCATATATTTT. Protein product: CASSLDGRNTIYF.